This T cell receptor beta chain originates from a study of CXCR3-negative and CXCR3-positive naive CD8 T cells. 5' RACE with UMI labels generated the TRB cDNA libraries. TCRdb re-called the 5' RACE reads; one entry per CDR3 protein, DNA not given. The sample totals about 130,000 distinct CDR3 sequences; its top ten clones hold 0.29%. The study's findings and limits: Naive cells that were CXCR3-positive had more hydrophobic TRB CDR3s (compared with CXCR3-negative naive cells). Naive CXCR3-negative cells resembled naive CXCR3-positive cells in TRBV-TRBJ usage; memory cells differed. Whereas both naive subsets had comparably high diversity, memory CD8+ cells had much lower diversity.

Among CD8+ T cells, naive ones were CD45RO-CCR7+CD27+CD95-. The CDR3 consists of 14 residues. Germline V gene sequence: CDR1 PRHDT, CDR2 FYEKMQ (reference sequence). Concerning this clonotype: Its target is not known.

The V and J genes are TRBV13 and TRBJ2-7. The sample comprised naive CXCR3- CD8+ T cells from blood. The subset: CD45RO-CCR7+CD27+CD95- naive CD8+ T cells lacking CXCR3 (TNR3-). The source is a human donor in good health. Some clones in this sample may be carry-over from other donors' samples. This CDR3 reads CASSLGAVLVEQYF. Full variable domain (missing parts from reference TRBV13 and TRBJ2-7): AAGVIQSPRHLIKEKRETATLKCYPIPRHDTVYWYQQGPGQDPQFLISFYEKMQSDKGSIPDRFSAQQFSDYHSELNMSSLELGDSALYFCASSLGAVLVEQYFGPGTRLTVT.